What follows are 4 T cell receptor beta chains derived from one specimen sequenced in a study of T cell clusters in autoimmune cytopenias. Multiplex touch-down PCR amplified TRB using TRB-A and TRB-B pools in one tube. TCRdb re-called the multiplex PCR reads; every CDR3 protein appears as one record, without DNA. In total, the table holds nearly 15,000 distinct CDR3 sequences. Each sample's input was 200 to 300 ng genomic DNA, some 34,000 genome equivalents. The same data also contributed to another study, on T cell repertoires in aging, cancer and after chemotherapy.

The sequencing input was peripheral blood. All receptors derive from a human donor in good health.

CDR3 sequence: CASSQVGGSSYNEQFF. The rearrangement uses TRBV4-2 and TRBJ2-1; absent DNA, TCRdb's TRBD1 call cannot be checked. This CDR3 spans 16 amino acids. Germline assignment: CDR1 LGHNA and CDR2 YNFKEQ.

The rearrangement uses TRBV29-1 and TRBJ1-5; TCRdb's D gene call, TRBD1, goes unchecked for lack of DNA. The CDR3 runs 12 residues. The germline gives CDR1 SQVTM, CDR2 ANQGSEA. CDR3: CSAQTGAQPQHF.

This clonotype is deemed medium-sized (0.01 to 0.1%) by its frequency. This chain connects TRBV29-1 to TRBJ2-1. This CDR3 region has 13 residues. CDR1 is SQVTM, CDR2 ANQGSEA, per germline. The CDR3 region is CSASGSSYNEQFF.

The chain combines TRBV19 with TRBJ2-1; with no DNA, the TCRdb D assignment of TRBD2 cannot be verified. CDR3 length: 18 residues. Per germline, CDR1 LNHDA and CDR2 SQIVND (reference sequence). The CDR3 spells CASSHPPFTSGRANEQFF.